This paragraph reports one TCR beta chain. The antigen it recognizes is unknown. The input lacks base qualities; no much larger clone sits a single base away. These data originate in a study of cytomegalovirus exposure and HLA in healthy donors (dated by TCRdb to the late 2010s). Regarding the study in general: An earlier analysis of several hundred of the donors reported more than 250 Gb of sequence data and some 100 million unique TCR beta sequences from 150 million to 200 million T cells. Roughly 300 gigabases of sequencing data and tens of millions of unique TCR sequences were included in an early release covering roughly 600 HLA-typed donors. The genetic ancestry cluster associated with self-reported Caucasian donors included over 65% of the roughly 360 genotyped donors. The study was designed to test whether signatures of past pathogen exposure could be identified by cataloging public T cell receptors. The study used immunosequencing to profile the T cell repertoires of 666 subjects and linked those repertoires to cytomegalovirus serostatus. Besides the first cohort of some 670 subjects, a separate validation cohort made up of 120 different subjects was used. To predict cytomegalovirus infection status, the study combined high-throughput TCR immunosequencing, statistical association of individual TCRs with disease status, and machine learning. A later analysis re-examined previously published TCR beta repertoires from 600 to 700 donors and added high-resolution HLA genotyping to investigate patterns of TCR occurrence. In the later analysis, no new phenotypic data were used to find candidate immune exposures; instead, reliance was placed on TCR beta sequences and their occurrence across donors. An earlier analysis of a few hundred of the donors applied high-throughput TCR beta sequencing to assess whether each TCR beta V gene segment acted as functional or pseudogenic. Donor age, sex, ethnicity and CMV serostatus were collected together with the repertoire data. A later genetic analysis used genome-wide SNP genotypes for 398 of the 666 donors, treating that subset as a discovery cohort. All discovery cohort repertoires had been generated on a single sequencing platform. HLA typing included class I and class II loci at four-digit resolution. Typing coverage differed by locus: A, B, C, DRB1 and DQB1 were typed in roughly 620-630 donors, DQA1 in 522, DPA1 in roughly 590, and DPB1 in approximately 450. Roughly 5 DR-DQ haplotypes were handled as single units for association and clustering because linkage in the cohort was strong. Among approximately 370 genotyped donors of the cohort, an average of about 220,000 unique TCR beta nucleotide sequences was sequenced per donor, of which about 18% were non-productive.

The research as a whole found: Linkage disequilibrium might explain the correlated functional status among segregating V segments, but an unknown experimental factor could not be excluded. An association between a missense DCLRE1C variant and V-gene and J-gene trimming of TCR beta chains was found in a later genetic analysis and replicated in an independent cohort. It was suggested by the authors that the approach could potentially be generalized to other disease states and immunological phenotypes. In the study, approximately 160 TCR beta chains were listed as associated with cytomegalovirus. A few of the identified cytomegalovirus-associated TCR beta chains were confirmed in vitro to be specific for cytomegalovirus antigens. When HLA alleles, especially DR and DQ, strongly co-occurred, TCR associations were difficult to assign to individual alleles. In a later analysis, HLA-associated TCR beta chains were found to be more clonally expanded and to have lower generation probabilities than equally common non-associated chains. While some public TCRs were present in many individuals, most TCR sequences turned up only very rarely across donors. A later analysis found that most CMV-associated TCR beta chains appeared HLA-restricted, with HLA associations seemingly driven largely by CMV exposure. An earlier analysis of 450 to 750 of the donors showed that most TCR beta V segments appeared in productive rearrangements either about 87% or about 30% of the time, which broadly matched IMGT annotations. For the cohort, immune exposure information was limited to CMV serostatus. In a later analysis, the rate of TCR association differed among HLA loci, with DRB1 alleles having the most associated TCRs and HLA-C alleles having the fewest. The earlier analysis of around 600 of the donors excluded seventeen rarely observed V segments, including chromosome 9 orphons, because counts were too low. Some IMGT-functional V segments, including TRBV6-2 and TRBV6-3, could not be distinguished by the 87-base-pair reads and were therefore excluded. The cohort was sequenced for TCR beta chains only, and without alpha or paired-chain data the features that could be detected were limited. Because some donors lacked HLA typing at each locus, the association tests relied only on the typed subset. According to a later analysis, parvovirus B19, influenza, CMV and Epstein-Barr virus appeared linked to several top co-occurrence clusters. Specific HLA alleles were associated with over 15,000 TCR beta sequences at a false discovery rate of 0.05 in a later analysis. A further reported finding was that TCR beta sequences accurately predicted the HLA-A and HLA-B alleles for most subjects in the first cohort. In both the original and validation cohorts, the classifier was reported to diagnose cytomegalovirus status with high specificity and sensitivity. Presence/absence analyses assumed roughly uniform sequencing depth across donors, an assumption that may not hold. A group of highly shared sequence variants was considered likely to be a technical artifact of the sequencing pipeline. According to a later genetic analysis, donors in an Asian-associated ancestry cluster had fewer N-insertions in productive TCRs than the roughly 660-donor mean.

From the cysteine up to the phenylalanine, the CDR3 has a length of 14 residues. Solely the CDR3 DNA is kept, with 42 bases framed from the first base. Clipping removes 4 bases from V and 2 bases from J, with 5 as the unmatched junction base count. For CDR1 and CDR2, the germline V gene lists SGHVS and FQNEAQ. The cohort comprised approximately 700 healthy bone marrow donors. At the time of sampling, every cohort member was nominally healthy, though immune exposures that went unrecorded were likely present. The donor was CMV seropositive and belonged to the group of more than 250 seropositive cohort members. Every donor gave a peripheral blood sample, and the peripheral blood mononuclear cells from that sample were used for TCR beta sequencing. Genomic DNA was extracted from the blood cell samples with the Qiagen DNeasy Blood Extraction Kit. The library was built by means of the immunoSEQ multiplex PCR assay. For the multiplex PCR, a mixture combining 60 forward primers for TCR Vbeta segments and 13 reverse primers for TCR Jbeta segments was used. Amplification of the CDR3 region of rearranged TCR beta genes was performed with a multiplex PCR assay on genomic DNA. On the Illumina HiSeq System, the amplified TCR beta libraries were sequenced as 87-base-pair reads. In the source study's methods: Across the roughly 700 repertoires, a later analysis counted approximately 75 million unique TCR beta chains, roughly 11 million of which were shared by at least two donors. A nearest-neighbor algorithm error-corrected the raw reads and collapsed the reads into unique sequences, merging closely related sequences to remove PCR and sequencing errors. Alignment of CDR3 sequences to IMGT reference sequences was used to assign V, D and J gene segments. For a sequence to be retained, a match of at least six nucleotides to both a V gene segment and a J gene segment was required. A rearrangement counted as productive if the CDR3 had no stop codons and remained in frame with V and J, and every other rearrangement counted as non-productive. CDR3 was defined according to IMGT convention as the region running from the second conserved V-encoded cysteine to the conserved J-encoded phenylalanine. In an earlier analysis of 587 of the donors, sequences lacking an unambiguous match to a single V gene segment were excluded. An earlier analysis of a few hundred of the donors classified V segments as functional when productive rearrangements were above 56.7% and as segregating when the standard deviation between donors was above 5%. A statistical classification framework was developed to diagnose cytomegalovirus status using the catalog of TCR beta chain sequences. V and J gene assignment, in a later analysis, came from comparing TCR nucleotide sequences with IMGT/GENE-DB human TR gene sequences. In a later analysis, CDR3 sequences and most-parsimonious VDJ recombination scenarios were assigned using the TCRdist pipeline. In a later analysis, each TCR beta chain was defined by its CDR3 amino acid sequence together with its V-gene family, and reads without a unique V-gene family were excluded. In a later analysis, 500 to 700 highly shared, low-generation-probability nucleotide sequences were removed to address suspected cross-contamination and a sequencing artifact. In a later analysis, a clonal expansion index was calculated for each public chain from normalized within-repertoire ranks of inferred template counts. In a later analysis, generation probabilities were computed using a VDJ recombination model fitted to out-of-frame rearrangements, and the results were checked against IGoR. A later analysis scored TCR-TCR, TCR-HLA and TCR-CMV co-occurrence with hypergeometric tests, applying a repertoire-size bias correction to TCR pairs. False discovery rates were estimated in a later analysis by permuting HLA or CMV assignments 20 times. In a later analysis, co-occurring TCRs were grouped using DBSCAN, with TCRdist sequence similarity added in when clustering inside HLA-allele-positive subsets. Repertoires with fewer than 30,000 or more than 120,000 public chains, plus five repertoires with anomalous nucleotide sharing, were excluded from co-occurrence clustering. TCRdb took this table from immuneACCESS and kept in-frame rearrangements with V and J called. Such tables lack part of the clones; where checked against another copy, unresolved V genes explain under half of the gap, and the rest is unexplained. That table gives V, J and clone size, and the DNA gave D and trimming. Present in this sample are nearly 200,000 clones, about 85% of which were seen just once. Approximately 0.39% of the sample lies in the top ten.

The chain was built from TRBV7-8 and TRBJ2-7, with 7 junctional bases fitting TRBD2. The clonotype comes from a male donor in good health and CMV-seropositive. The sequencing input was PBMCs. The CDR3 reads CASSSGLVTYEQYF. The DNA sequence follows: TGTGCCAGCAGCTCCGGACTAGTAACCTACGAGCAGTACTTC.